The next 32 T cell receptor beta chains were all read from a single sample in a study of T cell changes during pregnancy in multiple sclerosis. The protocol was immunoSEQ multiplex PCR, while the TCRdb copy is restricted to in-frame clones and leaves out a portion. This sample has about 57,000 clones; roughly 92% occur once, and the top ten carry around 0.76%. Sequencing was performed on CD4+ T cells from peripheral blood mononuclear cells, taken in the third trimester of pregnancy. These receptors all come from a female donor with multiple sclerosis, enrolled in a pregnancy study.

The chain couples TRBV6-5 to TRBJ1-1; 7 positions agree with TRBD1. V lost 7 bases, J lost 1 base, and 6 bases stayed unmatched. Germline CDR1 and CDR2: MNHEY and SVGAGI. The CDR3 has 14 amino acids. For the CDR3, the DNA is TGTGCCAGCACCTCACAGGGGAGGAACACTGAAGCTTTCTTT. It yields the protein CASTSQGRNTEAFF.

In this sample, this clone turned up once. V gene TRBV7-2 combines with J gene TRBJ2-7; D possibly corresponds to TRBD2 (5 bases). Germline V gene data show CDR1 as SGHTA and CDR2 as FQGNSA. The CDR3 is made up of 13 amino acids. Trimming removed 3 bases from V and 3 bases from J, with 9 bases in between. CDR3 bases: TGTGCCAGCAGCTTCTCTCGGGGCTACGAGCAGTACTTC. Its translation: CASSFSRGYEQYF.

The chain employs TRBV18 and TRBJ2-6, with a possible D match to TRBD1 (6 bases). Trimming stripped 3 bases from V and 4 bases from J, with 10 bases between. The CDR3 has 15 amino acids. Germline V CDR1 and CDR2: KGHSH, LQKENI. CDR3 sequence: CASSPDRSGANVLTF. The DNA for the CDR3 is TGTGCCAGCTCACCCGACAGGTCCGGGGCCAACGTCCTGACTTTC. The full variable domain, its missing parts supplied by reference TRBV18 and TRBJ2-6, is NAGVMQNPRHLVRRRGQEARLRCSPMKGHSHVYWYRQLPEEGLKFMVYLQKENIIDESGMPKERFSAEFPKEGPSILRIQQVVRGDSAAYFCASSPDRSGANVLTFGAGSRLTVL.

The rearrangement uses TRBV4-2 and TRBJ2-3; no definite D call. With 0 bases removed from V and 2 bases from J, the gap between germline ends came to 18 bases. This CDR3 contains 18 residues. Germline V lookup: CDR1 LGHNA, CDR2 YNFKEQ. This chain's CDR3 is CASSQEGLTDLPTDTQYF. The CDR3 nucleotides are TGTGCCAGCAGCCAAGAGGGCTTAACAGATCTCCCCACAGATACGCAGTATTTT.

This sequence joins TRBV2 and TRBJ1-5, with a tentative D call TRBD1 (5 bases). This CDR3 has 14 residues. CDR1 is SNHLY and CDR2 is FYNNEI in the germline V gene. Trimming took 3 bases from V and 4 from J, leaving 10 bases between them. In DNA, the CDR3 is TGTGCCAGCAGTGATCATAGGGGAAATCAGCCCCAGCATTTT. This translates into CASSDHRGNQPQHF.

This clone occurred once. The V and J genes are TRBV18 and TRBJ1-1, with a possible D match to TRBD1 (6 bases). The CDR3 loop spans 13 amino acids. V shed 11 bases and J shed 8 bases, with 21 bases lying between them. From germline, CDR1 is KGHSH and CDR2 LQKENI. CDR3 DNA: TGTGCCGGGTTCTACAGGGCCCCCGTAGAAGCTTTCTTT. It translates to CAGFYRAPVEAFF.

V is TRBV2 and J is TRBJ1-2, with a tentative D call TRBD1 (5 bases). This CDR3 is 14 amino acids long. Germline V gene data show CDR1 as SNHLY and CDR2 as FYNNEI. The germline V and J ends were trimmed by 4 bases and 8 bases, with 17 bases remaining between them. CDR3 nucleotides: TGTGCCAGCAGTGCTCGTTTGCAGGGTGGCGGCTACACCTTC. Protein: CASSARLQGGGYTF.

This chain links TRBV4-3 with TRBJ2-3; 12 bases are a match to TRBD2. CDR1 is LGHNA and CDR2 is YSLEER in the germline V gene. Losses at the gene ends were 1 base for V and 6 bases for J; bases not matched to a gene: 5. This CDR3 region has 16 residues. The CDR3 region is CASSQGLAGGRDTQYF. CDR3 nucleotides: TGCGCCAGCAGCCAAGGCCTAGCGGGGGGGCGGGATACGCAGTATTTT.

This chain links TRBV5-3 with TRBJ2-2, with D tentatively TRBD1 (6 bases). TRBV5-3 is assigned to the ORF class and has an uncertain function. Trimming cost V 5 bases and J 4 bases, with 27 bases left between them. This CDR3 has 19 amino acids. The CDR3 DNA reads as TGTGCCAGAAGTTATACGAGTATGCCAGGGGCTCTTCTCACCGGGGAGCTGTTTTTT. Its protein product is CARSYTSMPGALLTGELFF.

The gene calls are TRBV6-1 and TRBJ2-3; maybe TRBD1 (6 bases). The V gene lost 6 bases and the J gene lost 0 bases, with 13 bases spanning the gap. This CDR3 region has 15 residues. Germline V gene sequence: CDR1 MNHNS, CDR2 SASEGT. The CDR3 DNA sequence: TGTGCCAGCAGCCCGAGAGGGGGTAGCACAGATACGCAGTATTTT. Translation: CASSPRGGSTDTQYF.

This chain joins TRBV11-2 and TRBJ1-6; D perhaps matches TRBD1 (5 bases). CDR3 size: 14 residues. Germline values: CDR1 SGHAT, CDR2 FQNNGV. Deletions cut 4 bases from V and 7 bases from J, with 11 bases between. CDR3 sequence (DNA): TGTGCCAGCAGCTGGGGCAGTGGGAATTCACCCCTCCACTTT. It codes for CASSWGSGNSPLHF.

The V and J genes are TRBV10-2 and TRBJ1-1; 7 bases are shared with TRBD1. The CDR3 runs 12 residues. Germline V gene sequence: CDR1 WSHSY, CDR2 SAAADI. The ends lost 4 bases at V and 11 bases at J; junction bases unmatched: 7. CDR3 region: CASSVTGDSAFF. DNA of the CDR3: TGCGCCAGCAGTGTCACAGGGGACTCTGCTTTCTTT.

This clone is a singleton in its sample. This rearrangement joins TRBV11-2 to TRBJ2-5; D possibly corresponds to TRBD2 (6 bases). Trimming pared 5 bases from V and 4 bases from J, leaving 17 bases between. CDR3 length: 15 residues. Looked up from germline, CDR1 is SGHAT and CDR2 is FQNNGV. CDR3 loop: CASSPRAGRVETQYF. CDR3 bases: TGTGCCAGCAGCCCTCGAGCGGGTAGGGTAGAGACCCAGTACTTC.

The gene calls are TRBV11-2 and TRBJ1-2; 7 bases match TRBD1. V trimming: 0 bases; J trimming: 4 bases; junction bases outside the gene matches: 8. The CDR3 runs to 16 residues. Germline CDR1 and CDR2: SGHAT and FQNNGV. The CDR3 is CASSLDLPGTAYGYTF. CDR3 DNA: TGTGCCAGCAGCTTAGATTTGCCCGGGACAGCCTATGGCTACACCTTC.

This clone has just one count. The CDR3 DNA reads as TGTGCCAGTAGTATATTAGCGGGGGGCCTCCAAGAGACCCAGTACTTC. Amino acid sequence: CASSILAGGLQETQYF. V and J are TRBV19 and TRBJ2-5; 10 bases are a match to TRBD2. V lost 2 bases and J lost 1; bases outside the gene matches: 4. The CDR3 loop spans 16 amino acids. Germline V CDR1 and CDR2: LNHDA, SQIVND (reference sequence).

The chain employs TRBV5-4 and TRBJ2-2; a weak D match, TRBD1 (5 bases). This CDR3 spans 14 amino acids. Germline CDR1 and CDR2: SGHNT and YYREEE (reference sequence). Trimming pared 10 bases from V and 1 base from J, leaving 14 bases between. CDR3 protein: CAVWQGLNTGELFF. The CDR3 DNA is TGTGCCGTTTGGCAGGGATTGAACACCGGGGAGCTGTTTTTT.

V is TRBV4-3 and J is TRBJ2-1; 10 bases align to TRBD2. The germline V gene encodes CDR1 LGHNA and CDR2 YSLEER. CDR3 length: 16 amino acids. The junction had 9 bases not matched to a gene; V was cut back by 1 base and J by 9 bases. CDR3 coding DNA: TGCGCCAGCAGCCAAGGGCCAGCGGGGGGGCATAGTGAGCAGTTCTTC. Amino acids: CASSQGPAGGHSEQFF.

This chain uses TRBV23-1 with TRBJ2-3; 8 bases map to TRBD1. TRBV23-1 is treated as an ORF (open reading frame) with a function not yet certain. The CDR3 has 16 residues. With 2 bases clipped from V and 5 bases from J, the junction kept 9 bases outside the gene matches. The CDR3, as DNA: TGCGCCAGCAGTCAAGGGCGCAGGGGGCATATAGATACGCAGTATTTT. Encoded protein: CASSQGRRGHIDTQYF.

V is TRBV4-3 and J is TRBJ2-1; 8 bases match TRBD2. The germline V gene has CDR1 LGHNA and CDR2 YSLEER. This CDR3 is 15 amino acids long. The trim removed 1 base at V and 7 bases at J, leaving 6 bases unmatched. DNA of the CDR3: TGCGCCAGCAGCCAAGCCGGGACTAGAGATAATGAGCAGTTCTTC. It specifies CASSQAGTRDNEQFF.

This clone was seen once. This CDR3 reads CASSLTSGYNEQFF. Here the CDR3 DNA reads TGCGCCAGCAGCTTGACTAGCGGCTACAATGAGCAGTTCTTC. This chain uses TRBV5-1 with TRBJ2-1; TRBD2 matches 8 bases. Germline values: CDR1 SGHRS, CDR2 YFSETQ. This CDR3 is 14 amino acids long. After removal of 1 base from V and 3 bases from J, the junction contained 0 bases not matched to a gene.

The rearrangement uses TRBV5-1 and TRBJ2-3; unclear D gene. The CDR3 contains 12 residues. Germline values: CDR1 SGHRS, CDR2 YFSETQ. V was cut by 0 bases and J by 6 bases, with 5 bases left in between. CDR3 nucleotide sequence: TGCGCCAGCAGCTTGGGCCGGGATACGCAGTATTTT. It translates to CASSLGRDTQYF.

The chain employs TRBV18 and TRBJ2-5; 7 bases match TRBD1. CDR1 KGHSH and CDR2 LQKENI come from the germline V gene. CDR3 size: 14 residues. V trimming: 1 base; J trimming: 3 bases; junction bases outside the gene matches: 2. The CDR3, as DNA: TGTGCCAGCTCACCACAAACAGGGGAAGAGACCCAGTACTTC. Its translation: CASSPQTGEETQYF.

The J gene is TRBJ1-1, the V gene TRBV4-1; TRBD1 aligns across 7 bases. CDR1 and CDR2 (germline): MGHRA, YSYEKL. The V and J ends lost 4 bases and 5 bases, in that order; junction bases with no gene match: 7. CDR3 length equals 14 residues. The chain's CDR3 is CASSPTGVRTEAFF. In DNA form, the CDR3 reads TGCGCCAGCAGCCCCACAGGGGTAAGGACTGAAGCTTTCTTT.

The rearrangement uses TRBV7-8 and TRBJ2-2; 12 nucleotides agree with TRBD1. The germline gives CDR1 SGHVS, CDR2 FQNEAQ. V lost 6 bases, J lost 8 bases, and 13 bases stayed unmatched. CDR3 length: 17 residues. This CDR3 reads CASRRARDRGRTGELFF. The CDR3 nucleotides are TGTGCCAGCAGACGTGCCCGGGACAGGGGGCGCACTGGGGAGCTGTTTTTT. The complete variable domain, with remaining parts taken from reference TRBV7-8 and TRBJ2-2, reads GAGVSQSPRYKVAKRGQDVALRCDPISGHVSLFWYQQALGQGPEFLTYFQNEAQLDKSGLPSDRFFAERPEGSVSTLKIQRTQQEDSAVYLCASRRARDRGRTGELFFGEGSRLTVL.

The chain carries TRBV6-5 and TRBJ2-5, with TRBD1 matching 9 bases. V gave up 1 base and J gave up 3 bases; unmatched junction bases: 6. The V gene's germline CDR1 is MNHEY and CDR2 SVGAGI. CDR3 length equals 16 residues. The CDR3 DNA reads TGTGCCAGCAGTTACTGGGGGACAGGGAGGAAAGAGACCCAGTACTTC. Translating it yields CASSYWGTGRKETQYF.

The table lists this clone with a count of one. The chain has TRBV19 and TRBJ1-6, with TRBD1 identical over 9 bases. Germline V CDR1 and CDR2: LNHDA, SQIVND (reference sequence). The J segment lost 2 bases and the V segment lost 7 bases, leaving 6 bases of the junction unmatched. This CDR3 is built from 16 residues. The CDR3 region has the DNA TGTGCCAGTACCGAGGACAGGGGCCCCTATAATTCACCCCTCCACTTT. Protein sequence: CASTEDRGPYNSPLHF.

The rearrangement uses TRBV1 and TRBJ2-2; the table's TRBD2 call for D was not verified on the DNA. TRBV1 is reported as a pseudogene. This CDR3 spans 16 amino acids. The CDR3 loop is CTSSQTTSGGSGELFF. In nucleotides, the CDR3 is TGCACCAGCAGCCAGACGACTAGCGGGGGGTCCGGGGAGCTGTTTTTT.

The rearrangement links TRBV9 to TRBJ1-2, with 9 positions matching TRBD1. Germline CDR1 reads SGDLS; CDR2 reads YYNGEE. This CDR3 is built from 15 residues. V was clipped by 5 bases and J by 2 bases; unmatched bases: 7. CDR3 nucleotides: TGTGCCAGCAGTGCCAGGACAGGGGAGAACTATGGCTACACCTTC. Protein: CASSARTGENYGYTF.

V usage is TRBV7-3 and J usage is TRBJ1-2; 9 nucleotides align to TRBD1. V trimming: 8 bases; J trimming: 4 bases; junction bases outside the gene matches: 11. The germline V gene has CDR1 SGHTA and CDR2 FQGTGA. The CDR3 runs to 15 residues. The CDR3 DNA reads TGTGCCAGCGGGGGGGGACAGGGCTCCGGCTATGGCTACACCTTC. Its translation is CASGGGQGSGYGYTF.

CDR3: CASSSRTSGGAWGTDTQYF. CDR3 DNA sequence: TGTGCCAGCAGCTCCCGGACTAGCGGGGGGGCCTGGGGCACAGATACGCAGTATTTT. This rearrangement joins TRBV7-3 to TRBJ2-3; 15 positions match TRBD2. V lost 4 bases, J lost 1 base, and 9 bases stayed unmatched. This CDR3 has 19 amino acids. CDR1 and CDR2 from the germline V gene are SGHTA and FQGTGA.

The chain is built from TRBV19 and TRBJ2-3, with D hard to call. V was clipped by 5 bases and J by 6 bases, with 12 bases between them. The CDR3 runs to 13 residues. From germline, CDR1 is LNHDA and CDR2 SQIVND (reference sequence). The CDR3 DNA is TGTGCCAGTAGTCAGCCTCCGCGGGATACGCAGTATTTT. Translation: CASSQPPRDTQYF.

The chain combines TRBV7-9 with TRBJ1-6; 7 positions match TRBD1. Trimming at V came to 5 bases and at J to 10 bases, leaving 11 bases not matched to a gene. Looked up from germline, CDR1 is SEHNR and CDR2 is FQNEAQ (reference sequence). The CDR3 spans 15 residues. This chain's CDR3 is CASSPKDRAGSPLHF. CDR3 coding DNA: TGTGCCAGCAGCCCAAAAGACAGGGCGGGCTCACCCCTCCACTTT.